This TCR beta chain was sequenced for a study of shared clonotypes between healthy human individuals. Of note for this clone: Its antigen is still unknown.

This CDR3 has 14 amino acids. The V gene lost 1 base and the J gene lost 3 bases, with 9 bases spanning the gap. Germline CDR1 and CDR2: KGHSH and LQKENI. The protocol was immunoSEQ multiplex PCR, while the TCRdb copy is restricted to in-frame clones and leaves out a portion. The sample consists of around 1.5 million clones, roughly 98% of them appearing once. The study, taken as a whole, reports: Sampling included only blood; tissue repertoires likely differ.

The V and J genes are TRBV18 and TRBJ2-5; D gene ambiguous. The source material was naive CD4+ T cells sorted from blood. Documented subset: CD45RA+ positively selected. This receptor was taken from a man under 40 in good health. The DNA for the CDR3 is TGTGCCAGCTCACCACGGGCAGCTAAAGAGACCCAGTACTTC. As protein: CASSPRAAKETQYF.